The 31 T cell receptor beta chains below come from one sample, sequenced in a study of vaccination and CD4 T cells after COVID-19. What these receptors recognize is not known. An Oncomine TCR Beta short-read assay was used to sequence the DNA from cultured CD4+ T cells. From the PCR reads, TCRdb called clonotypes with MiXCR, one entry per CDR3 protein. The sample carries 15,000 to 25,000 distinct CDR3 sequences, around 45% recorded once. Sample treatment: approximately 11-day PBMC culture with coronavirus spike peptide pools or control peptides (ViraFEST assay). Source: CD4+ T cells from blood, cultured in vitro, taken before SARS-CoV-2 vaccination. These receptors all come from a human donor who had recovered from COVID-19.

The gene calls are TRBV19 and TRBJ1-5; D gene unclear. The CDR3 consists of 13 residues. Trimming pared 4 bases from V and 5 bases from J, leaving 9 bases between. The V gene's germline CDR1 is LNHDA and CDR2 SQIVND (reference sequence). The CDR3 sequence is CASSKGVDQPQHF. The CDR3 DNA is TGTGCCAGTAGTAAAGGAGTAGATCAGCCCCAGCATTTT.

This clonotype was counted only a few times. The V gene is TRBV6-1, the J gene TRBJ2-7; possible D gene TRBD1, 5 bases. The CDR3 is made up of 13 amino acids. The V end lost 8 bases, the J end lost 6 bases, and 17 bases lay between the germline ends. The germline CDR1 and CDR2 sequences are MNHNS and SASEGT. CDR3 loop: CASPSDSRREQYF. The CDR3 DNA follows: TGTGCCAGCCCCTCTGACAGTCGTCGCGAGCAGTACTTC.

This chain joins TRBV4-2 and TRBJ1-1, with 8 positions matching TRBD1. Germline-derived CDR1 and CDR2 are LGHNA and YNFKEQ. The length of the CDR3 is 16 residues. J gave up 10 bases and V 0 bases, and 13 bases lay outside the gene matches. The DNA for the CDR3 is TGTGCCAGCAGCCAAGACCTCAATATAAGGACAGGGCGAGCTTTCTTT. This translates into CASSQDLNIRTGRAFF.

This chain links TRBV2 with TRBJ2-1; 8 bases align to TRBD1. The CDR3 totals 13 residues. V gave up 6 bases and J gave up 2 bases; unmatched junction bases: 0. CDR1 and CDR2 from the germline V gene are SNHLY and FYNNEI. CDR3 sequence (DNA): TGTGCCAGCAGGGACAGGGCCTACAATGAGCAGTTCTTC. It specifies CASRDRAYNEQFF.

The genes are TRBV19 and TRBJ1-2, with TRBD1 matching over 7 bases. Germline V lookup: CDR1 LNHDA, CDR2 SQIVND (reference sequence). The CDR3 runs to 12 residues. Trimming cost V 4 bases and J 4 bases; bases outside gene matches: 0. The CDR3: CASSRQGYGYTF. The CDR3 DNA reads TGTGCCAGTAGTAGACAGGGCTATGGCTACACCTTC.

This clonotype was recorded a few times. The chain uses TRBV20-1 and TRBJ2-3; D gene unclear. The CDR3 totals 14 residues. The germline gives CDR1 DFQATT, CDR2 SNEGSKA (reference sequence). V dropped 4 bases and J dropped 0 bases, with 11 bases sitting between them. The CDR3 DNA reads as TGCAGTGCTACAGACCATCTTAGCACAGATACGCAGTATTTT. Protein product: CSATDHLSTDTQYF.

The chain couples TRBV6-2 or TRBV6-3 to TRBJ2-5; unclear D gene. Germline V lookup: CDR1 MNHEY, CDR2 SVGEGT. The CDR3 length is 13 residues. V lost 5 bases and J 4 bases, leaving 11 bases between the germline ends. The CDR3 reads CASSRDWSETQYF. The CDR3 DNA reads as TGTGCCAGCAGTCGAGACTGGTCAGAGACCCAGTACTTC.

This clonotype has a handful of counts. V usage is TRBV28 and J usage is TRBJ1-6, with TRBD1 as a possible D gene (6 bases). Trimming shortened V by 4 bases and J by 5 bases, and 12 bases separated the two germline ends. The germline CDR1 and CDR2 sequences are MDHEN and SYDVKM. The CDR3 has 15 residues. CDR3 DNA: TGTGCCAGCAGTTCCCCCAGGGGCGATAATTCACCCCTCCACTTT. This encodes CASSSPRGDNSPLHF.

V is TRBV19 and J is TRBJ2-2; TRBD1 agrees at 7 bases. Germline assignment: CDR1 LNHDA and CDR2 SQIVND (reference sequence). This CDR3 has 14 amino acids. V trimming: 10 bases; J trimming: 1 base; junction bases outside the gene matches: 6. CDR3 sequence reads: CATKGAVNTGELFF. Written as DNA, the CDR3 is TGTGCCACAAAGGGGGCAGTGAACACCGGGGAGCTGTTTTTT. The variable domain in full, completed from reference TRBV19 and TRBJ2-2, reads DGGITQSPKYLFRKEGQNVTLSCEQNLNHDAMYWYRQDPGQGLRLIYYSQIVNDFQKGDIAEGYSVSREKKESFPLTVTSAQKNPTAFYLCATKGAVNTGELFFGEGSRLTVL.

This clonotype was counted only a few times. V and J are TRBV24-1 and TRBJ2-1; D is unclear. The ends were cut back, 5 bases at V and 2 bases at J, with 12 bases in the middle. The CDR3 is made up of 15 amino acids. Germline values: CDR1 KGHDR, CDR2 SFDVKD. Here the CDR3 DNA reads TGTGCCACCAGTGGTGGAAGGGCAGCCTACAATGAGCAGTTCTTC. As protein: CATSGGRAAYNEQFF.

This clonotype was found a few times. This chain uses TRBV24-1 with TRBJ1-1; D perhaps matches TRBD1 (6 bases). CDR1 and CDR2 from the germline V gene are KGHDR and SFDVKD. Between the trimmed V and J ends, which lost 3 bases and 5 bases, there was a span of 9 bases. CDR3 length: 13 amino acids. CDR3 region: CATSDDRITEAFF. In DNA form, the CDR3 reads TGTGCCACCAGTGATGACAGGATAACTGAAGCTTTCTTT.

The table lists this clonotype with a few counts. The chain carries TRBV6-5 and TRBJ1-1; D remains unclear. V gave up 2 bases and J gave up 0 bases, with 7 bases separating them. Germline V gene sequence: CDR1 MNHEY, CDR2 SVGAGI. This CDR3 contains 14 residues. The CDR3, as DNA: TGTGCCAGCAGTTACGTAGTGATGAACACTGAAGCTTTCTTT. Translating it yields CASSYVVMNTEAFF.

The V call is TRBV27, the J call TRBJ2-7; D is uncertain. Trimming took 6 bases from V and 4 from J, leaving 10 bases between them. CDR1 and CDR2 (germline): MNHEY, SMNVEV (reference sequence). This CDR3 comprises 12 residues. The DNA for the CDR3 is TGTGCCAGCAGCCCCTCCGGTTACGAGCAGTACTTC. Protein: CASSPSGYEQYF.

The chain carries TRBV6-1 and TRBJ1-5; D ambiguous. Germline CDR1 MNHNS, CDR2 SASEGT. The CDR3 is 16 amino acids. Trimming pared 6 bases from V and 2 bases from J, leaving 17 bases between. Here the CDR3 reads CASRGLWAEGNQPQHF. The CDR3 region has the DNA TGTGCCAGCAGGGGGTTATGGGCGGAGGGCAATCAGCCCCAGCATTTT.

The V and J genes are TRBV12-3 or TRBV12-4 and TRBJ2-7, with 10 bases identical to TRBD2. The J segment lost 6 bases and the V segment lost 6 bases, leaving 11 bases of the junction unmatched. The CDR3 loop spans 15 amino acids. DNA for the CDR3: TGTGCCAGCAGCCAAACGCTAGCGGGAGATATCGAGCAGTACTTC. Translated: CASSQTLAGDIEQYF.

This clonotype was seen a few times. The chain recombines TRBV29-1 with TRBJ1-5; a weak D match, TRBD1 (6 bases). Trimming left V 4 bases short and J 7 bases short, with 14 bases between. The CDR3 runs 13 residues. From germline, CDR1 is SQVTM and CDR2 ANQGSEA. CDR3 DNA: TGCAGCGTTGGTAGGGGGGAAGGACAGCCCCAGCATTTT. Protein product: CSVGRGEGQPQHF.

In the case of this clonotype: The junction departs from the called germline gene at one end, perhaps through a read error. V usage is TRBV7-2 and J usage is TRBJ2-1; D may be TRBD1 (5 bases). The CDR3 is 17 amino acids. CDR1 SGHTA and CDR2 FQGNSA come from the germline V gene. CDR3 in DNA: TGCGCCAGCAGCCAAAGCCCCCACCAGGGTGCCTACAATGAGCAGTTCTTC. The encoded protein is CASSQSPHQGAYNEQFF.

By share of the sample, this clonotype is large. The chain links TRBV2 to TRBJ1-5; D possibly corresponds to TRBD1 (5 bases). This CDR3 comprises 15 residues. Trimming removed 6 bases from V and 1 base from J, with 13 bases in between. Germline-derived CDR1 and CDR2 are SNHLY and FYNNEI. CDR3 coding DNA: TGTGCCAGCAGCACCGGGACGGCCAGCAATCAGCCCCAGCATTTT. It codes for CASSTGTASNQPQHF.

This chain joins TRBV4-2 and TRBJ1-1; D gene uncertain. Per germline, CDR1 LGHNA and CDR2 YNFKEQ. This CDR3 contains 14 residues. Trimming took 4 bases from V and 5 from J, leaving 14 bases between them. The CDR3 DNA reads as TGTGCCAGCAGCCGAGGACTGATGGGGACTGAAGCTTTCTTT. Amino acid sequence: CASSRGLMGTEAFF.

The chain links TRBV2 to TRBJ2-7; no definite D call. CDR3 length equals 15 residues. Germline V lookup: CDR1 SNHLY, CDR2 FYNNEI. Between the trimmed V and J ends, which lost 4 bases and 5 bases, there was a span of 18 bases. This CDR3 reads CASSGVGGLPDEQYF. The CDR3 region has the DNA TGTGCCAGCAGTGGGGTCGGTGGTCTACCGGACGAGCAGTACTTC.

CDR3 nucleotides: TGTGCCAGCAGTAATAGACAGGGGGCGGGACAAGGAAGGGGGGACACTGAAGCTTTCTTT. It translates to CASSNRQGAGQGRGDTEAFF. The chain has TRBV2 and TRBJ1-1; the match to TRBD1 covers 10 bases. J lost 3 bases, V lost 5 bases, and 21 bases had no gene match. In germline, CDR1 is SNHLY, CDR2 FYNNEI. The CDR3 consists of 20 residues.

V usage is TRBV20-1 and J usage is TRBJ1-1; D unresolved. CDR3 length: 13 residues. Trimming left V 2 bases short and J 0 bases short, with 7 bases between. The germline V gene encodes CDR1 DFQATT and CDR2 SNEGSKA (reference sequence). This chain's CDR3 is CSARPTMNTEAFF. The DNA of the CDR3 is TGCAGTGCTAGACCCACTATGAACACTGAAGCTTTCTTT.

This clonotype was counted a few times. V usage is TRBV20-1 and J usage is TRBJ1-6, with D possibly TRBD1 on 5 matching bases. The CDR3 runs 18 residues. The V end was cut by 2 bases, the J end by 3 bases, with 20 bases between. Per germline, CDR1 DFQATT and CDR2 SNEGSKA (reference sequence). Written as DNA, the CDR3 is TGCAGTGCTAGATTCGGAGGCAGGGACCTATACTATAATTCACCCCTCCACTTT. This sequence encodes CSARFGGRDLYYNSPLHF.

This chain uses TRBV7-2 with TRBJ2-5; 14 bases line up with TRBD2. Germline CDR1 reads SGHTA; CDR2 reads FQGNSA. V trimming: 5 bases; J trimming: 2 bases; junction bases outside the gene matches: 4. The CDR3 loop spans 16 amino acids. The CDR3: CASSQRTSGRQETQYF. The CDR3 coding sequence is TGTGCCAGCAGCCAACGGACTAGCGGGAGGCAAGAGACCCAGTACTTC.

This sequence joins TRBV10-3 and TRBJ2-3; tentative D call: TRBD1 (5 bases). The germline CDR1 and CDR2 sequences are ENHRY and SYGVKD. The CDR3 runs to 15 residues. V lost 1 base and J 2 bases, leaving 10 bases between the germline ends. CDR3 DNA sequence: TGTGCCATCAGTGAGTTAGGGGCGGACACAGATACGCAGTATTTT. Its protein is CAISELGADTDTQYF.

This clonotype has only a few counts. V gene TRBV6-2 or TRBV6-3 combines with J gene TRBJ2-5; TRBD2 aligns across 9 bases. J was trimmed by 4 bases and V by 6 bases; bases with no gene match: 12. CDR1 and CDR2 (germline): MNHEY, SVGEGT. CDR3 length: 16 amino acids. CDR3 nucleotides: TGTGCCAGCAGCCCGGGACTGGCGGGAGGGATAGAGACCCAGTACTTC. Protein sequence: CASSPGLAGGIETQYF.

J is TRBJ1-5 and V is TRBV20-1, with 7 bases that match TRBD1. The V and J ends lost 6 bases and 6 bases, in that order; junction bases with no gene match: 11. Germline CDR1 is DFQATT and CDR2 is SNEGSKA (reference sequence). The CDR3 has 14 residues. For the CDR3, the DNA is TGCAGTGCCCGTCGACAGGGAATAAGTCAGCCCCAGCATTTT. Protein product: CSARRQGISQPQHF.

The CDR3 bases are TGTGCCAGCAGCCCAATAAGCTCCTACGAGCAGTACTTC. It specifies CASSPISSYEQYF. This sequence joins TRBV7-8 and TRBJ2-7; D remains unclear. Trimming pared 5 bases from V and 0 bases from J, leaving 8 bases between. Looked up from germline, CDR1 is SGHVS and CDR2 is FQNEAQ. The CDR3 spans 13 residues.

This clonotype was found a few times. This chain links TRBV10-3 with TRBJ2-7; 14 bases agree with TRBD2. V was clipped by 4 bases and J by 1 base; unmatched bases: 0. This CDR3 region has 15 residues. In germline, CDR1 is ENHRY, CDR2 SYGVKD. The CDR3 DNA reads TGTGCCATCAGTGGGACTAGCGGGAGGTCCTACGAGCAGTACTTC. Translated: CAISGTSGRSYEQYF.

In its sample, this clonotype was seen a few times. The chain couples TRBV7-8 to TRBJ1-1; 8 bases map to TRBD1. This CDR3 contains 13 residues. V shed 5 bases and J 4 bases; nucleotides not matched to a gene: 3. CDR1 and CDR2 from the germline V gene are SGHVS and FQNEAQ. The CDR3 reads CASSPGQATEAFF. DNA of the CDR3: TGTGCCAGCAGCCCGGGACAGGCCACTGAAGCTTTCTTT.

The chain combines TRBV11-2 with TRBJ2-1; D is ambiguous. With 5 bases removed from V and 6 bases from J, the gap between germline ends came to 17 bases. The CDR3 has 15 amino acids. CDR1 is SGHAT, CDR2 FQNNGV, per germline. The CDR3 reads CASSAVRPPLNEQFF. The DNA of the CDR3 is TGTGCCAGCAGCGCAGTTCGACCTCCCCTCAATGAGCAGTTCTTC.